The 8 T cell receptor beta chains listed next were all sequenced from one sample in a study of blood T cell repertoires in COVID-19. The method was immunoSEQ multiplex PCR; TCRdb's version includes in-frame clones alone and lacks a portion of them. This table holds 300,000 to 350,000 clones, approximately 89% found once. Sequences were obtained from PBMCs or T cells enriched from blood (not recorded which). These receptors originate from a man aged 25-40 years who had recovered from COVID-19.

The genes are TRBV19 and TRBJ1-5; TRBD1 matches at 7 bases. This CDR3 has 12 amino acids. CDR1 LNHDA and CDR2 SQIVND come from the germline V gene (reference sequence). Losses at the gene ends were 9 bases for V and 2 bases for J; bases not matched to a gene: 1. CDR3 nucleotide sequence: TGTGCCAGCGGACAGGGCAATCAGCCCCAGCATTTT. It specifies CASGQGNQPQHF.

As concerns this clone: At one boundary the junction diverges from the germline segment, which might be a read error. V is TRBV3-1 (or the pseudogene TRBV3-2) and J is TRBJ2-3, with D perhaps TRBD2 (6 bases). The CDR3 is made up of 13 amino acids. Germline V CDR1 and CDR2: LGHDT, YNNKEL (reference sequence). The CDR3 coding sequence is TGTGCCAGCAGCCAAAGAGGAGGGGCTAGCCGGCATTTT. It is translated as CASSQRGGASRHF.

V gene TRBV7-9 combines with J gene TRBJ1-2; D might be TRBD1 (5 bases). Germline V gene sequence: CDR1 SEHNR, CDR2 FQNEAQ (reference sequence). CDR3 length: 15 amino acids. The V gene lost 1 base and the J gene lost 2 bases, with 11 bases spanning the gap. CDR3 DNA: TGTGCCAGCAGCTTAGTTGGGGGGTTAAACTATGGCTACACCTTC. It translates to CASSLVGGLNYGYTF.

V is TRBV7-9 and J is TRBJ2-5, with TRBD1 matching over 7 bases. The CDR3 has 15 amino acids. Germline assignment: CDR1 SEHNR and CDR2 FQNEAQ (reference sequence). The trim removed 5 bases at V and 5 bases at J, leaving 11 bases unmatched. For the CDR3, the DNA is TGTGCCAGCAGCAGTTTGGGGACAGTTGGGGAGACCCAGTACTTC. Its translation is CASSSLGTVGETQYF.

This sequence joins TRBV30 and TRBJ1-3; no clear D gene. From germline, CDR1 is GTSNPN and CDR2 SVGIG (reference sequence). The CDR3 extends over 13 amino acids. V was trimmed by 1 base and J by 4 bases, leaving 8 bases between them. CDR3 amino acids: CAWSAGSGNTIYF. CDR3 in DNA: TGTGCCTGGAGTGCGGGGTCAGGAAACACCATATATTTT.

J is TRBJ1-2 and V is TRBV7-9, with 8 positions matching TRBD1. CDR3 size: 14 residues. CDR1 SEHNR and CDR2 FQNEAQ come from the germline V gene (reference sequence). V gave up 5 bases and J gave up 4 bases; unmatched junction bases: 6. The CDR3 spells CASSGPGQAYGYTF. As DNA, the CDR3 is TGTGCCAGCAGCGGCCCGGGACAGGCCTATGGCTACACCTTC.

The chain employs TRBV7-8 and TRBJ2-3; the match to TRBD2 covers 11 bases. Germline V gives CDR1 SGHVS, CDR2 FQNEAQ. J was trimmed by 0 bases and V by 3 bases; bases with no gene match: 5. The CDR3 length is 17 residues. The CDR3 nucleotides are TGTGCCAGCAGCTTCTTACTAGCGGGGGCCAGCACAGATACGCAGTATTTT. Its protein is CASSFLLAGASTDTQYF.

The V gene is TRBV4-2, the J gene TRBJ2-3; 12 bases are shared with TRBD2. Trimming at V came to 0 bases and at J to 10 bases, leaving 14 bases not matched to a gene. The CDR3 sequence is 18 residues long. In germline, CDR1 is LGHNA, CDR2 YNFKEQ. The CDR3 spells CASSQEGAASGGVLAQYF. In DNA form, the CDR3 reads TGTGCCAGCAGCCAAGAGGGTGCGGCTAGCGGGGGGGTTTTGGCGCAGTATTTT.